This T cell receptor beta chain was profiled in a study of vaccination and CD4 T cells after COVID-19. Study outcomes and limitations: Spike mono-reactivity applied to 304 of 307 vaccine-specific clones detected in convalescent patients.

Researchers used the Oncomine TCR Beta short-read assay to sequence DNA from cultured CD4+ T cells. Each CDR3 protein gets one entry after TCRdb re-called the PCR reads with MiXCR. The sample includes under 9,500 distinct CDR3 sequences, more than 55% seen only once; the top ten take about a third. Trimming cost V 4 bases and J 4 bases; bases outside gene matches: 7. This CDR3 is 14 amino acids long. Germline assignment: CDR1 DFQATT and CDR2 SNEGSKA (reference sequence). The treatment was: roughly 10-day PBMC culture with coronavirus spike peptide pools or control peptides (ViraFEST assay). This clonotype was counted only a few times. Its antigen is not identified.

This receptor was taken from a human donor who had recovered from COVID-19. The sequenced sample was CD4+ T cells from blood, cultured in vitro. J is TRBJ1-2 and V is TRBV20-1; TRBD1 matches at 9 bases. CDR3 bases: TGCAGTGCTACCGGGACAGGGATCTTCTATGGCTACACCTTC. It yields the protein CSATGTGIFYGYTF.